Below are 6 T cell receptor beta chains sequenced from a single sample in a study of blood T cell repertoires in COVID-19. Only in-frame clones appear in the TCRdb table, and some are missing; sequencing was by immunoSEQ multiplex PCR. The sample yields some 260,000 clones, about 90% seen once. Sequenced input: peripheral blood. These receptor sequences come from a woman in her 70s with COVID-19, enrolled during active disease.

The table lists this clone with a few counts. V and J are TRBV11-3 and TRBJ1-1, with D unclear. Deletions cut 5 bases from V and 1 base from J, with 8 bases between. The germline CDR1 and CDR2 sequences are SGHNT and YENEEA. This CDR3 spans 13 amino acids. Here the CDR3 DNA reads TGTGCCAGCAGCCCCCGACAGAACACTGAAGCTTTCTTT. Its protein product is CASSPRQNTEAFF. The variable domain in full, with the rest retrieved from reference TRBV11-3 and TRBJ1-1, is EAGVVQSPRYKIIEKKQPVAFWCNPISGHNTLYWYLQNLGQGPELLIRYENEEAVDDSQLPKDRFSAERLKGVDSTLKIQPAELGDSAVYLCASSPRQNTEAFFGQGTRLTVV.

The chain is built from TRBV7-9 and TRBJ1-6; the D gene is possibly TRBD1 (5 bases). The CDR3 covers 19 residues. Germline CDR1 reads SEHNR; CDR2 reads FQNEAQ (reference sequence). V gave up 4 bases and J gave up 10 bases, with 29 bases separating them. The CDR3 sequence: CASSSVRLRVGALGSPLHF. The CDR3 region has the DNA TGTGCCAGCAGCTCAGTTCGCCTCAGGGTCGGTGCCCTTGGGTCACCCCTCCACTTT.

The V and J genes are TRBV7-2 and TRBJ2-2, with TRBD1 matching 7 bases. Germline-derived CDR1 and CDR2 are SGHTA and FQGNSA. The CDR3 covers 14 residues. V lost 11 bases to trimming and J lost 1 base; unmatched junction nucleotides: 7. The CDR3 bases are TGTGCCGGAGAGACAGGGCAGAACACCGGGGAGCTGTTTTTT. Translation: CAGETGQNTGELFF.

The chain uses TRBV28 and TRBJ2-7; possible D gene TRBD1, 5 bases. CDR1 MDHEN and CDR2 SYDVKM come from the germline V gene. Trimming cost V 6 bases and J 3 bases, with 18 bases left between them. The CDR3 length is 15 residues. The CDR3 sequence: CASSLTGSPHYEQYF. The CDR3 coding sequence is TGTGCCAGCAGCCTCACAGGTTCCCCCCACTACGAGCAGTACTTC.

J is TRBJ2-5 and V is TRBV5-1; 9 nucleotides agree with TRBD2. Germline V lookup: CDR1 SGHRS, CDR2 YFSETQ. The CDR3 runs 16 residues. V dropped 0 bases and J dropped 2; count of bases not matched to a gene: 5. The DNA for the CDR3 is TGCGCCAGCAGCTTGGTTCTAGCGGGGCAACAAGAGACCCAGTACTTC. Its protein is CASSLVLAGQQETQYF.

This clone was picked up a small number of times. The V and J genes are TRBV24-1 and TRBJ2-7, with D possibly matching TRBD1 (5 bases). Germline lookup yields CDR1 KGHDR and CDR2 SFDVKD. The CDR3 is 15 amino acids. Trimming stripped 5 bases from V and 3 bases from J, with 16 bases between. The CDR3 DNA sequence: TGTGCCACCAGTGCCCCAGGGCAACAACACTACGAGCAGTACTTC. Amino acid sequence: CATSAPGQQHYEQYF.